Only a few counts were recorded for the clone carrying this TCR beta chain. Its antigen remains unidentified. Looked up from germline, CDR1 is DFQATT and CDR2 is SNEGSKA (reference sequence). V was pared by 2 bases and J by 2 bases, with 11 bases between. This CDR3 region has 14 residues. This entry belongs to a study of identical twins. Study-wide points: Models underpredicted monozygotic twin sharing of out-of-frame TCR alpha. There was an excess of low generation probability in the out-of-frame alpha sequences that twins shared. With abundant cord blood beta clonotypes, insertions were fewer; memory repertoires showed no such pattern.

Template switching supplied a universal primer site; unique molecular identifiers were carried on the cDNA. TCRdb reanalysed the 5' RACE reads using MiXCR and keeps one entry per CDR3 protein. The table has some 1,700,000 distinct CDR3 sequences, around 29% seen once; the top ten hold under 0.35%. The chain recombines TRBV20-1 with TRBJ2-3; tentative D call: TRBD1 (5 bases). The source material was cord blood. The receptor was derived from a newborn girl in good health. CDR3 bases: TGCAGTGCTAGATCCCCCAGGGTCACAGATACGCAGTATTTT. This encodes CSARSPRVTDTQYF.